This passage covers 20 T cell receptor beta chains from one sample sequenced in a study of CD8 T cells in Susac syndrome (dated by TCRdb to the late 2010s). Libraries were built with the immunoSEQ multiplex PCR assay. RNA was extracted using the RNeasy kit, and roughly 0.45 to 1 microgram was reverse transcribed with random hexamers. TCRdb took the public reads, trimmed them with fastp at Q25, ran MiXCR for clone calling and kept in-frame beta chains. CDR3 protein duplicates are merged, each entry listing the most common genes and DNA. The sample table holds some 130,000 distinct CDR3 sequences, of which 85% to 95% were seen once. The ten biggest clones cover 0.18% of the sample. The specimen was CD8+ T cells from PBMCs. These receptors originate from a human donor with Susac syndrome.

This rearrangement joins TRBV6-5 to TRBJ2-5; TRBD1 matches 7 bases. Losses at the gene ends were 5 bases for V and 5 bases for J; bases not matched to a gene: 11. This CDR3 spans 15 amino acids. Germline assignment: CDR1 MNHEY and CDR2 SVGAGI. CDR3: CASSLKDRPQETQYF. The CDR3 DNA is TGTGCCAGCAGTCTGAAGGACAGGCCCCAGGAGACCCAGTACTTC.

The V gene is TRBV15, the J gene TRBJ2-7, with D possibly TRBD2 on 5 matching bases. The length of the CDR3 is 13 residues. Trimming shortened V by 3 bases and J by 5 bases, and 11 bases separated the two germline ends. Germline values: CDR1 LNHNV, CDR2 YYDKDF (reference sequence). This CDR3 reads CATSSRRGNEQYF. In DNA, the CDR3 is TGTGCCACCAGCAGTCGCAGAGGGAACGAGCAGTACTTC.

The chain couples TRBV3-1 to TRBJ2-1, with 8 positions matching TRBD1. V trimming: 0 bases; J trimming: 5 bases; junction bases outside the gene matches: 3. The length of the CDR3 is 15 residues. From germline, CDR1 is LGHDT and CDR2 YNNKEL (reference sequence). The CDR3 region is CASSQEGTGNNEQFF. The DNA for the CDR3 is TGTGCCAGCAGCCAAGAGGGGACAGGTAACAATGAGCAGTTCTTC.

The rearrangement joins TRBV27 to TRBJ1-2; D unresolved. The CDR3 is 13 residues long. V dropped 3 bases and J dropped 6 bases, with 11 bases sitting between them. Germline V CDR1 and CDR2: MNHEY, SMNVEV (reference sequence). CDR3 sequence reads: CASSFSGSDGYTF. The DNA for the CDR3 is TGTGCCAGCAGTTTTTCAGGATCCGATGGCTACACCTTC.

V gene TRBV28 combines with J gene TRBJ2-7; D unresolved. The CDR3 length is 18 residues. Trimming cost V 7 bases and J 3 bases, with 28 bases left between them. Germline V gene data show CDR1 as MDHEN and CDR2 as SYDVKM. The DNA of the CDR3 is TGTGCCAGCACACTCGCCGCCAGGTGGCTACCTCTTTACTACGAGCAGTACTTC. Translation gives CASTLAARWLPLYYEQYF.

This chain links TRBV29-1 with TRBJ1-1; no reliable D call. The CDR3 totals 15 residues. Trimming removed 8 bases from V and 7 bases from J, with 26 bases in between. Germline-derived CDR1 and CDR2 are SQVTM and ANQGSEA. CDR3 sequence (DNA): TGCAGCTCACGTAGTTCGCTCTTCGAGGGAGATGAAGCTTTCTTT. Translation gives CSSRSSLFEGDEAFF.

The CDR3 DNA sequence: TGCGCCAGCAGCCACCCCCGGGACTATGAGCAGTTCTTC. This sequence encodes CASSHPRDYEQFF. V and J are TRBV4-1 and TRBJ2-1; D may be TRBD2 (6 bases). Trimming left V 3 bases short and J 8 bases short, with 11 bases between. Germline CDR1 is MGHRA and CDR2 is YSYEKL. This CDR3 spans 13 amino acids.

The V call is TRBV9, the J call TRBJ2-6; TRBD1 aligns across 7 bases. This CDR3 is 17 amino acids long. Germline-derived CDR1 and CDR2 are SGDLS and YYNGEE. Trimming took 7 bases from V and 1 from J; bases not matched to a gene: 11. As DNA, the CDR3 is TGTGCCAGCCTCCCCGGGACAGACTCTTCTGGGGCCAACGTCCTGACTTTC. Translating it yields CASLPGTDSSGANVLTF.

The DNA of the CDR3 is TGTGCCAGTACAAACGGGTGGGACAGAGGAGAGGGTTCAGCCAAAAACATTCAGTACTTC. Translation gives CASTNGWDRGEGSAKNIQYF. The chain joins TRBV28 to TRBJ2-4, with 7 bases that match TRBD1. Germline CDR1 is MDHEN and CDR2 is SYDVKM. This CDR3 region has 20 residues. V lost 9 bases to trimming and J lost 0 bases; unmatched junction nucleotides: 23.

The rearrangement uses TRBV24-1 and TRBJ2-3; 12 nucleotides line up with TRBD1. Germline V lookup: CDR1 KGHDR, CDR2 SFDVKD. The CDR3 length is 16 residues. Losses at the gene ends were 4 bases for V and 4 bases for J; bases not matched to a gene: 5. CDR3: CATSDPGTGGSDTQYF. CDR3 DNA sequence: TGTGCCACCAGTGACCCAGGGACAGGGGGCTCAGATACGCAGTATTTT.

The CDR3 region has the DNA TGTGCCAGCAGCTTACGGCTAGATGGCCTCCACGAGCAGTACTTC. Residues: CASSLRLDGLHEQYF. The chain employs TRBV7-8 and TRBJ2-7; D not certain. The V and J ends lost 2 bases and 5 bases respectively, with 16 bases between them. The CDR3 has 15 residues. The germline V gene encodes CDR1 SGHVS and CDR2 FQNEAQ.

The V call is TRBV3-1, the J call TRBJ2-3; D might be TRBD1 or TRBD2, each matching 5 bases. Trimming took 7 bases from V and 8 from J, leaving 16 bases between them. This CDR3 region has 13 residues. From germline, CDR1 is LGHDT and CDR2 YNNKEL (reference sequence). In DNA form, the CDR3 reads TGTGCCAGCACTGAGGAGAGGGGAACTACGCAGTATTTT. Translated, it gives CASTEERGTTQYF.

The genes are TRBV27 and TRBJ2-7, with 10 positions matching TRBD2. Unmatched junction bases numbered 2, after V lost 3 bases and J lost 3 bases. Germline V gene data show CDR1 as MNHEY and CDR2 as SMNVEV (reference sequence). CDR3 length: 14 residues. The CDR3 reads CASSFASGSYEQYF. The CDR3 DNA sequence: TGTGCCAGCAGTTTCGCTAGCGGGAGCTACGAGCAGTACTTC.

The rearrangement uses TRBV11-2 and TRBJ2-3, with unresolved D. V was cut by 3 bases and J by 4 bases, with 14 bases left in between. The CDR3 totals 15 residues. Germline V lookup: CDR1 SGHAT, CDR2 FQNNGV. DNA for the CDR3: TGTGCCAGCAGCTTCGGAAGTAGGATCGCAGATACGCAGTATTTT. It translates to CASSFGSRIADTQYF. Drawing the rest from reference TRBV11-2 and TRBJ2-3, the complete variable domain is EAGVAQSPRYKIIEKRQSVAFWCNPISGHATLYWYQQILGQGPKLLIQFQNNGVVDDSQLPKDRFSAERLKGVDSTLKIQPAKLEDSAVYLCASSFGSRIADTQYFGPGTRLTVL.

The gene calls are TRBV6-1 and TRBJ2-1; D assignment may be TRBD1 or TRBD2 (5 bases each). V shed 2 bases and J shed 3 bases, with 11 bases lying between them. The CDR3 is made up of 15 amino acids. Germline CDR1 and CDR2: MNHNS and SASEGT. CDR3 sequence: CASSEIGAGYNEQFF. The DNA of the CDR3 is TGTGCCAGCAGTGAAATCGGGGCTGGCTACAATGAGCAGTTCTTC.

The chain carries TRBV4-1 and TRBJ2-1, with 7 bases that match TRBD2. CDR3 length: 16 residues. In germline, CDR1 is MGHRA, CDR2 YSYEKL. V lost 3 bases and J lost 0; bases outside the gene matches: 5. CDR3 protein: CASSQRLADSYNEQFF. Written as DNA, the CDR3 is TGCGCCAGCAGCCAGAGGCTAGCGGACTCCTACAATGAGCAGTTCTTC.

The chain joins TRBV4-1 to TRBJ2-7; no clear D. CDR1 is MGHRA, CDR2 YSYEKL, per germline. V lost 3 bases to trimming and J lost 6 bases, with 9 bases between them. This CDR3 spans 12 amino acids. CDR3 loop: CASSHPGREQYF. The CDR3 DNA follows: TGCGCCAGCAGCCATCCCGGACGCGAGCAGTACTTC.

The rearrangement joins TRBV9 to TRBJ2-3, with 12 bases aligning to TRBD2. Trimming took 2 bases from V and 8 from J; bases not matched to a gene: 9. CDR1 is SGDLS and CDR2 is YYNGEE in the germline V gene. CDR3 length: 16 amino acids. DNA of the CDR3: TGTGCCAGCAGCGTGAGGGATCTAGCGGGAGGGGTTACGCAGTATTTT. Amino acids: CASSVRDLAGGVTQYF.

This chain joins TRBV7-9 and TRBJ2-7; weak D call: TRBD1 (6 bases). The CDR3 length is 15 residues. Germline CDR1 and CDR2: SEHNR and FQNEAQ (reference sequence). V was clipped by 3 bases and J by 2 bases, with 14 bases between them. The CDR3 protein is CASSFRGEGPYEQYF. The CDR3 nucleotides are TGTGCCAGCAGCTTCAGGGGAGAGGGTCCCTACGAGCAGTACTTC.

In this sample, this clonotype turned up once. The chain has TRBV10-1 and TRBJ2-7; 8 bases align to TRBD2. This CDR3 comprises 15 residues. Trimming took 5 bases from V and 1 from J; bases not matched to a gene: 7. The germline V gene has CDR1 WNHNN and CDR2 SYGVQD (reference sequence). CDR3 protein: CASSPGPGGSYEQYF. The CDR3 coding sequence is TGCGCCAGCAGTCCTGGCCCGGGGGGGTCCTACGAGCAGTACTTC.